The clone carrying this TCR beta chain was seen once. This table comes from immunoSEQ multiplex PCR, and its TCRdb copy is limited to in-frame clones, with some not included. The sample has roughly 130,000 clones, 85% to 95% seen once. Germline loops: CDR1 LNHNV, CDR2 YYDKDF (reference sequence). The CDR3 spans 15 residues. The V gene end was trimmed by 4 bases and the J gene end by 2 bases; junction bases not matched to a gene: 6. This entry belongs to a study of control samples from healthy donors and cancer patients. The receptor comes from a man in his 60s with colorectal cancer. The V and J genes are TRBV15 and TRBJ2-3, with 7 bases lining up with TRBD1. The material sequenced was PBMCs. The CDR3 protein is CATSTDRSDTDTQYF. The DNA for the CDR3 is TGTGCCACCAGCACGGACAGGTCGGACACAGATACGCAGTATTTT.